Below, 23 T cell receptor beta chains from the same sample are listed, as sequenced in a study of OX40 agonist ivuxolimab in advanced cancers. Profiling relied on immunoSEQ multiplex PCR, and the TCRdb table lists in-frame clones only, not all of them. This table holds 50,000 or so clones, approximately 95% found once. The sequencing used CD4+ or CD8+ T cells sorted from blood, collected in a trial of the OX40 agonist ivuxolimab. The origin of the receptors is an adult with an advanced solid tumor such as melanoma, head and neck, liver or kidney cancer.

The chain uses TRBV7-9 and TRBJ2-5, with 7 nucleotides matching TRBD2. Germline lookup yields CDR1 SEHNR and CDR2 FQNEAQ (reference sequence). V lost 2 bases to trimming and J lost 1 base; unmatched junction nucleotides: 4. CDR3 length: 15 residues. CDR3 amino acids: CASSLRGEGQETQYF. The CDR3 nucleotides read TGTGCCAGCAGCTTACGAGGGGAGGGCCAAGAGACCCAGTACTTC. The whole variable domain, filled in from reference TRBV7-9 and TRBJ2-5, reads DTGVSQNPRHKITKRGQNVTFRCDPISEHNRLYWYRQTLGQGPEFLTYFQNEAQLEKSRLLSDRFSAERPKGSFSTLEIQRTEQGDSAMYLCASSLRGEGQETQYFGPGTRLLVL.

The chain joins TRBV2 to TRBJ2-3; no firm D call. This CDR3 contains 13 residues. With 7 bases removed from V and 1 base from J, the gap between germline ends came to 9 bases. Germline V CDR1 and CDR2: SNHLY, FYNNEI. In DNA, the CDR3 is TGTGCCAGCATAGGGTCCGGCACAGATACGCAGTATTTT. Translation gives CASIGSGTDTQYF.

The rearrangement links TRBV15 to TRBJ2-1; 10 positions agree with TRBD2. V dropped 5 bases and J dropped 4; count of bases not matched to a gene: 11. Germline V gives CDR1 LNHNV, CDR2 YYDKDF (reference sequence). The CDR3 has 17 amino acids. CDR3 sequence (DNA): TGTGCCACCAGCCCGTTAAATGGACTAGCGGAGTACAATGAGCAGTTCTTC. Residues: CATSPLNGLAEYNEQFF.

The V call is TRBV7-3, the J call TRBJ2-5; D may be TRBD2 (6 bases). CDR3 length: 15 amino acids. Trimming pared 0 bases from V and 4 bases from J, leaving 12 bases between. Germline lookup yields CDR1 SGHTA and CDR2 FQGTGA. CDR3 coding DNA: TGTGCCAGCAGCTTAACCGGCGTGGAGGGAGAGACCCAGTACTTC. Encoded protein: CASSLTGVEGETQYF.

The chain recombines TRBV5-4 with TRBJ2-7; D call uncertain. CDR3 length equals 18 residues. V lost 3 bases to trimming and J lost 5 bases, with 27 bases between them. The germline gives CDR1 SGHNT, CDR2 YYREEE (reference sequence). CDR3 DNA sequence: TGTGCCAGCAGCTCTACGCTCCTTTCTTATGGACGATTGCACGAGCAGTACTTC. Its translation: CASSSTLLSYGRLHEQYF.

In nucleotides, the CDR3 is TGTGCCAGCAGGGAACAGGGTGCAGAGACCCAGTACTTC. Its translation is CASREQGAETQYF. The chain combines TRBV6-1 with TRBJ2-5; D is possibly TRBD1 (6 bases). Per the germline V gene, CDR1 is MNHNS and CDR2 is SASEGT. This CDR3 region has 13 residues. V was cut by 6 bases and J by 4 bases, with 12 bases left in between.

This chain joins TRBV6-5 and TRBJ1-4; D unresolved. The CDR3 is made up of 14 amino acids. Trimming removed 0 bases at V and 5 bases at J, with 7 bases between. Per the germline V gene, CDR1 is MNHEY and CDR2 is SVGAGI. CDR3 DNA sequence: TGTGCCAGCAGTTACTCAATGAGCAATGAAAAACTGTTTTTT. This codes for CASSYSMSNEKLFF.

The gene calls are TRBV28 and TRBJ2-1; D not resolved. Trimming took off 6 bases at V and 2 bases at J, with 20 bases between the two ends. Germline V gene data show CDR1 as MDHEN and CDR2 as SYDVKM. CDR3 size: 17 residues. The CDR3 region is CASSRTGPEVAYNEQFF. CDR3 sequence (DNA): TGTGCCAGCAGCCGCACCGGGCCCGAGGTCGCCTACAATGAGCAGTTCTTC.

V is TRBV2 and J is TRBJ2-3; 8 bases are a match to TRBD2. V shed 7 bases and J 0 bases; nucleotides not matched to a gene: 9. Germline values: CDR1 SNHLY, CDR2 FYNNEI. The CDR3 sequence is 16 residues long. The CDR3 spells CASTGRTSLSTDTQYF. CDR3 coding DNA: TGTGCCAGCACTGGACGGACTAGCCTTAGCACAGATACGCAGTATTTT.

The chain employs TRBV7-2 and TRBJ2-2; no reliable D call. Germline CDR1 is SGHTA and CDR2 is FQGNSA. The CDR3 runs to 15 residues. Trimming stripped 3 bases from V and 5 bases from J, with 13 bases between. DNA of the CDR3: TGTGCCAGCAGCTTCCCGATTCCCCGGACCGGGGAGCTGTTTTTT. This sequence encodes CASSFPIPRTGELFF.

The rearrangement uses TRBV9 and TRBJ2-3; 8 nucleotides agree with TRBD2. Unmatched junction bases numbered 7, after V lost 2 bases and J lost 2 bases. The CDR3 contains 16 residues. CDR1 is SGDLS, CDR2 YYNGEE, per germline. The CDR3 DNA sequence: TGTGCCAGCAGCGTCACTTTAGCGGGATCCACAGATACGCAGTATTTT. Protein: CASSVTLAGSTDTQYF.

The gene calls are TRBV5-6 and TRBJ1-1; D is uncertain. From germline, CDR1 is SGHDT and CDR2 YYEEEE. CDR3 length equals 11 residues. V shed 2 bases and J shed 5 bases, with 4 bases lying between them. The CDR3 protein is CASSFVTEAFF. The CDR3 nucleotides are TGTGCCAGCAGCTTCGTGACTGAAGCTTTCTTT.

The V gene is TRBV9, the J gene TRBJ2-1; perhaps TRBD1 as D (5 bases). The CDR3 contains 16 residues. Per the germline V gene, CDR1 is SGDLS and CDR2 is YYNGEE. V gave up 2 bases and J gave up 8 bases, with 20 bases separating them. The CDR3 DNA follows: TGTGCCAGCAGCGTGCCCCGGAAGCAGGGCGTGGATGAGCAGTTCTTC. It specifies CASSVPRKQGVDEQFF.

The chain combines TRBV27 with TRBJ1-1, with D possibly TRBD1 on 6 matching bases. Germline assignment: CDR1 MNHEY and CDR2 SMNVEV (reference sequence). The ends were cut back, 5 bases at V and 11 bases at J, with 15 bases in the middle. The CDR3 spans 12 residues. CDR3 coding DNA: TGTGCCAGCAGTCATGGGACGGGGGGCGCTTTCTTT. Amino acid sequence: CASSHGTGGAFF.

This chain uses TRBV27 with TRBJ2-1; D might be TRBD1 or TRBD2, each matching 5 bases. The V gene's germline CDR1 is MNHEY and CDR2 SMNVEV (reference sequence). The V gene lost 7 bases and the J gene lost 1 base, with 23 bases spanning the gap. The CDR3 totals 18 residues. CDR3 nucleotides: TGTGCCAGCATCGGACGGTCTATGGGGGAGAGTTCCTACAATGAGCAGTTCTTC. Translating gives CASIGRSMGESSYNEQFF.

The chain combines TRBV7-9 with TRBJ2-7, with 10 bases matching TRBD2. Unmatched junction bases numbered 6, after V lost 3 bases and J lost 4 bases. The CDR3 totals 15 residues. CDR1 and CDR2 (germline): SEHNR, FQNEAQ (reference sequence). CDR3 in DNA: TGTGCCAGCAGCTTGAGTCCTAGCGGGAGTTACGAGCAGTACTTC. It codes for CASSLSPSGSYEQYF.

This clone was observed once. The chain recombines TRBV4-3 with TRBJ2-3, with D unresolved. The CDR3 loop spans 14 amino acids. The V gene's germline CDR1 is LGHNA and CDR2 YSLEER. Trimming left V 3 bases short and J 3 bases short, with 10 bases between. This chain's CDR3 is CASSQVTETDTQYF. CDR3 DNA: TGCGCCAGCAGCCAGGTTACCGAGACAGATACGCAGTATTTT.

The J gene is TRBJ1-4, the V gene TRBV4-3; TRBD1 is a possible D gene (5 bases). The V end was cut by 0 bases, the J end by 8 bases, with 19 bases between. CDR1 and CDR2 (germline): LGHNA, YSLEER. CDR3 length: 17 amino acids. The CDR3 sequence is CASSQDLRPVRGEKLFF. CDR3 nucleotide sequence: TGCGCCAGCAGCCAAGATCTAAGGCCGGTTAGGGGCGAAAAACTGTTTTTT.

This chain joins TRBV25-1 and TRBJ2-7; 7 bases match TRBD1. The CDR3 runs to 15 residues. Trimming at V came to 4 bases and at J to 4 bases, leaving 10 bases not matched to a gene. CDR1 is MGHDK, CDR2 SYGVNS, per germline. CDR3 in amino acids: CASSGPGQIPYEQYF. The CDR3 nucleotides read TGTGCCAGCAGTGGCCCGGGACAGATACCTTACGAGCAGTACTTC.

The gene calls are TRBV5-6 and TRBJ1-2; D perhaps matches TRBD1 (5 bases). Germline CDR1 reads SGHDT; CDR2 reads YYEEEE. The CDR3 sequence is 12 residues long. Trimming stripped 4 bases from V and 3 bases from J, with 7 bases between. The CDR3 DNA follows: TGTGCCAGCAGCCCGGGGGACTATGGCTACACCTTC. Translated, it gives CASSPGDYGYTF.

This chain links TRBV6-9 with TRBJ2-3, with D tentatively TRBD1 or TRBD2 (6 bases each). The CDR3 spans 14 residues. V shed 8 bases and J shed 0 bases, with 12 bases lying between them. Germline CDR1 is MNHGY and CDR2 is SVAAGI. The CDR3 DNA reads as TGTGCCAGCCGGAGGGGGGCGAGCACAGATACGCAGTATTTT. It is translated as CASRRGASTDTQYF.

The chain joins TRBV11-2 to TRBJ2-7, with D possibly being TRBD1 or TRBD2 (5 bases each). V was shortened by 5 bases and J by 2 bases, with 13 bases between the two germline ends. The CDR3 is 14 residues long. The germline CDR1 and CDR2 sequences are SGHAT and FQNNGV. CDR3 region: CASSRRQRTYEQYF. The CDR3 nucleotides read TGTGCCAGCAGCCGGCGACAGCGGACCTACGAGCAGTACTTC.

The chain links TRBV28 to TRBJ2-3, with D perhaps matching TRBD1 (6 bases). This CDR3 contains 17 residues. Trimming left V 5 bases short and J 2 bases short, with 20 bases between. CDR1 is MDHEN, CDR2 SYDVKM, per germline. For the CDR3, the DNA is TGTGCCAGCAGTCCCCCCCAGGGGTTTATTACCACAGATACGCAGTATTTT. This codes for CASSPPQGFITTDTQYF.